This is a list of T cell receptor beta chains from one sample in a study of blood T cells in healthy people across ages. One entry per CDR3 protein results from TCRdb running MiXCR on the 5' RACE reads. The sample holds around 1,000,000 distinct CDR3 sequences, around 25% seen once. Another study also made use of these data, one on T cells of mothers and their children.

Sequencing was performed on blood. These receptor sequences come from a girl aged 2 to 9 in good health. CDR3s include the opening cysteine and the closing phenylalanine or tryptophan. Fields, in order: V gene, D gene, CDR3 length, J gene, clone size, CDR3 protein, CDR3 DNA. A D gene is named only where the DNA matches it firmly. Not all rows give a size; the values are once, few, many and, for expanded clones, a class.

V: TRBV12-3/TRBV12-4
D: NA
length: 14
J: TRBJ2-5
size: NA
CDR3: CASSIPGLQETQYF
DNA: TGTGCCAGCAGCATTCCGGGCCTTCAGGAGACCCAGTACTTC

V: TRBV5-1
D: NA
length: 12
J: TRBJ2-1
size: few
CDR3: CASSLSGAGPFF
DNA: TGCGCCAGCAGCTTGAGCGGAGCGGGCCCGTTCTTC

V: TRBV14
D: NA
length: 14
J: TRBJ2-2
size: NA
CDR3: CASSQRWITGELFF
DNA: TGTGCCAGCAGCCAAAGGTGGATCACCGGGGAGCTGTTTTTT

V: TRBV7-2
D: NA
length: 15
J: TRBJ1-4
size: NA
CDR3: CASSFGAKTNEKLFF
DNA: TGTGCCAGCAGCTTCGGGGCCAAAACTAATGAAAAACTGTTTTTT

V: TRBV29-1
D: TRBD1
length: 14
J: TRBJ1-5
size: few
CDR3: CSVEEQGSNQPQHF
DNA: TGCAGCGTTGAAGAACAGGGGAGCAATCAGCCCCAGCATTTT

V: TRBV28
D: NA
length: 12
J: TRBJ2-5
size: few
CDR3: CASSFLRGTQYF
DNA: TGTGCCAGCAGTTTCCTTAGGGGGACCCAGTACTTC

V: TRBV12-3/TRBV12-4
D: NA
length: 14
J: TRBJ2-7
size: NA
CDR3: CASSLVGSLYEQYF
DNA: TGTGCCAGCAGTTTAGTAGGGTCTCTCTACGAGCAGTACTTC

V: TRBV10-3
D: NA
length: 15
J: TRBJ2-5
size: NA
CDR3: CAIVQDPSRQETQYF
DNA: TGTGCCATCGTACAGGACCCATCGAGGCAAGAGACCCAGTACTTC

V: TRBV6-2/TRBV6-3
D: NA
length: 12
J: TRBJ2-5
size: NA
CDR3: CASSSKLETQYF
DNA: TGTGCCAGCAGTTCTAAGTTGGAGACCCAGTACTTC

V: TRBV10-3
D: NA
length: 14
J: TRBJ2-2
size: NA
CDR3: CAIKLPENIGELFF
DNA: TGTGCCATCAAGCTGCCAGAGAACATCGGGGAGCTGTTTTTT

V: TRBV24-1
D: NA
length: 12
J: TRBJ2-1
size: NA
CDR3: CATSDGYGEQFF
DNA: TGTGCCACCAGTGATGGGTACGGTGAGCAGTTCTTC

V: TRBV2
D: NA
length: 15
J: TRBJ2-3
size: NA
CDR3: CASSEGGGRGDTQYF
DNA: TGTGCCAGCAGTGAAGGAGGGGGGCGCGGAGATACGCAGTATTTT

V: TRBV28
D: NA
length: 14
J: TRBJ2-4
size: NA
CDR3: CASSLRVPKNIQYF
DNA: TGTGCCAGCAGTTTGAGGGTACCCAAAAACATTCAGTACTTC

V: TRBV29-1
D: NA
length: 12
J: TRBJ2-5
size: few
CDR3: CSGMGSEETQYF
DNA: TGCAGCGGCATGGGGAGTGAGGAGACCCAGTACTTC

V: TRBV7-3
D: NA
length: 15
J: TRBJ1-6
size: once
CDR3: CASSLSRTLDSPLHF
DNA: TGTGCCAGCAGCTTAAGTCGGACGTTGGATTCACCCCTCCACTTT

V: TRBV28
D: NA
length: 16
J: TRBJ2-6
size: NA
CDR3: CASSSTRVSGANVLTF
DNA: TGTGCCAGCAGTTCCACCCGGGTCTCTGGGGCCAACGTCCTGACTTTC

V: TRBV29-1
D: NA
length: 13
J: TRBJ1-1
size: few
CDR3: CSALGGDNTEAFF
DNA: TGCAGCGCCCTGGGGGGGGATAACACTGAAGCTTTCTTT

V: TRBV7-8
D: NA
length: 13
J: TRBJ2-5
size: few
CDR3: CASTGLESEARYF
DNA: TGTGCCAGCACGGGACTGGAGTCCGAGGCTAGGTACTTC

V: TRBV27
D: NA
length: 12
J: TRBJ2-3
size: NA
CDR3: CASSLSRTGRDF
DNA: TGTGCCAGCAGTTTATCGAGAACAGGACGAGATTTT

V: TRBV18
D: NA
length: 13
J: TRBJ1-4
size: NA
CDR3: CASSAGLREKLFF
DNA: TGTGCCAGCTCAGCGGGGCTGAGGGAAAAACTGTTTTTT

V: TRBV5-1
D: NA
length: 15
J: TRBJ2-6
size: many
CDR3: CASSLGPSGANVLTF
DNA: TGTGCCAGCAGCTTAGGACCCTCTGGGGCCAACGTCCTGACTTTC

V: TRBV7-9
D: NA
length: 15
J: TRBJ2-4
size: few
CDR3: CASSPGSAAKNIQYF
DNA: TGTGCCAGCAGCCCCGGGTCTGCAGCCAAAAACATTCAGTACTTC

V: TRBV21-1
D: NA
length: 17
J: TRBJ1-2
size: few
CDR3: CASSKRGTGITNYGYTF
DNA: TGTGCCAGCAGCAAAAGGGGGACCGGGATAACTAACTATGGCTACACCTTC

V: TRBV20-1
D: TRBD2
length: 14
J: TRBJ2-7
size: few
CDR3: CSARGRERIYEQYF
DNA: TGCAGTGCTAGAGGGCGGGAGAGGATCTACGAGCAGTACTTC

V: TRBV29-1
D: NA
length: 12
J: TRBJ2-5
size: NA
CDR3: CSVGNSEETQYF
DNA: TGCAGCGTTGGAAACAGCGAAGAGACCCAGTACTTC

V: TRBV4-2
D: TRBD2
length: 18
J: TRBJ2-1
size: NA
CDR3: CASRAGTSGTHPYNEQFF
DNA: TGTGCCAGCCGCGCCGGGACTAGCGGAACCCACCCTTACAATGAGCAGTTCTTC

V: TRBV7-9
D: NA
length: 13
J: TRBJ2-5
size: few
CDR3: CASSHPSYETQYF
DNA: TGTGCCAGCAGCCACCCTAGCTACGAGACCCAGTACTTC

V: TRBV5-4
D: TRBD1
length: 14
J: TRBJ2-7
size: few
CDR3: CASRAPGQPYEQYF
DNA: TGTGCCAGCAGAGCCCCGGGACAGCCCTACGAGCAGTACTTC

V: TRBV29-1
D: NA
length: 15
J: TRBJ1-1
size: few
CDR3: CSGCRGDRRDTEAFF
DNA: TGCAGCGGCTGCCGGGGAGATAGGCGCGACACTGAAGCTTTCTTT

V: TRBV28
D: NA
length: 15
J: TRBJ2-7
size: NA
CDR3: CASRRTGDGTYEQYF
DNA: TGTGCCAGCAGACGTACAGGAGACGGCACCTACGAGCAGTACTTC

V: TRBV7-6
D: TRBD1
length: 18
J: TRBJ2-1
size: few
CDR3: CASSRGTGAHSSYNEQFF
DNA: TGTGCCAGCAGCCGAGGGACAGGGGCGCATAGCTCCTACAATGAGCAGTTCTTC

V: TRBV5-1
D: TRBD1
length: 15
J: TRBJ2-5
size: few
CDR3: CASSLAGDRGETQYF
DNA: TGCGCCAGCAGCTTGGCCGGGGACAGGGGAGAGACCCAGTACTTC